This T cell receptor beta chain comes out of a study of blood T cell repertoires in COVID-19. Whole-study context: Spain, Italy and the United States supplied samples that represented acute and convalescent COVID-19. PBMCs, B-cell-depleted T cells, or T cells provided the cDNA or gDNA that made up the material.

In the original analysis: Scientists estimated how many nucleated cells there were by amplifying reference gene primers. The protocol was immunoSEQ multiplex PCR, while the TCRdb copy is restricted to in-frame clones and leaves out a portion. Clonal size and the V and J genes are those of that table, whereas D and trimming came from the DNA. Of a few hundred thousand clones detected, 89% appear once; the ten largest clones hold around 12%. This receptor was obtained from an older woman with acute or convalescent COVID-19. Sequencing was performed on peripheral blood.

In nucleotides, the CDR3 is TGTGCCAGCAGCCCACAGGGATCAACTGAAGCTTTCTTT. Translation gives CASSPQGSTEAFF. This chain uses TRBV5-4 with TRBJ1-1; a possible D gene is TRBD1 (6 bases). CDR1 and CDR2 (germline): SGHNT, YYREEE (reference sequence). V lost 4 bases and J 5 bases, leaving 12 bases between the germline ends. The CDR3 is made up of 13 amino acids.